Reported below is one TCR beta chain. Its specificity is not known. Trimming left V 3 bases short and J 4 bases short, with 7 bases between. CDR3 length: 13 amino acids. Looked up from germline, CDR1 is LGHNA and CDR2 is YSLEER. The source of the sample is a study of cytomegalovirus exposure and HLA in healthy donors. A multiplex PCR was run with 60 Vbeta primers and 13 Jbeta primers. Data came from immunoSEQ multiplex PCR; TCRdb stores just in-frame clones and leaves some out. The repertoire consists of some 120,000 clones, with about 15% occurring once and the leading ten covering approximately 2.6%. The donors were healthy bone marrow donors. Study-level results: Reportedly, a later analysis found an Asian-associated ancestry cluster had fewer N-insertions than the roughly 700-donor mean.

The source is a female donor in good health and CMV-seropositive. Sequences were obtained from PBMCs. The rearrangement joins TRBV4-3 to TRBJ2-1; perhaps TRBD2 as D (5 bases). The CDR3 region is CASSQGVYNEQFF. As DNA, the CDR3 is TGCGCCAGCAGCCAGGGAGTGTACAATGAGCAGTTCTTC.